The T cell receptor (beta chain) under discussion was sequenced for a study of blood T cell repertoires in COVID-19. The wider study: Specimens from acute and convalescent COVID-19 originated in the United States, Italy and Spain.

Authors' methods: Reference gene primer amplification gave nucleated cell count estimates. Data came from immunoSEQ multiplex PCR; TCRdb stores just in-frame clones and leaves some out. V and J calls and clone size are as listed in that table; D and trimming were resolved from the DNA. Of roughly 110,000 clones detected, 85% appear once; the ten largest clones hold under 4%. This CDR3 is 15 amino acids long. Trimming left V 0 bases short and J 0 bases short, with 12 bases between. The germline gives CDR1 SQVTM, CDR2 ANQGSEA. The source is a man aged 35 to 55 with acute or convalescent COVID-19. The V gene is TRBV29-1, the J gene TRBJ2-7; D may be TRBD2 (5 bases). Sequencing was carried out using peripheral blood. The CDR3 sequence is CSVEEEGKSSYEQYF. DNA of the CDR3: TGCAGCGTTGAAGAAGAGGGAAAGAGCTCCTACGAGCAGTACTTC.